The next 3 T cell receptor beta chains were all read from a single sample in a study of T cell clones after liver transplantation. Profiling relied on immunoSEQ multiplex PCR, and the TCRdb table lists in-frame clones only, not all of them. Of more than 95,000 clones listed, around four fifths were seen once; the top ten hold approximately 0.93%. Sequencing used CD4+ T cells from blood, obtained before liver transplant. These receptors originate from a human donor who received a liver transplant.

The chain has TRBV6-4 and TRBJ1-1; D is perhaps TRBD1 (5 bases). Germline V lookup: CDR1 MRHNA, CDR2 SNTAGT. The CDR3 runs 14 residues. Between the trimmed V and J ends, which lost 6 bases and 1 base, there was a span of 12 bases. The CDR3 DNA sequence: TGTGCCAGCAGGGATTTACAGGAGAACACTGAAGCTTTCTTT. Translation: CASRDLQENTEAFF.

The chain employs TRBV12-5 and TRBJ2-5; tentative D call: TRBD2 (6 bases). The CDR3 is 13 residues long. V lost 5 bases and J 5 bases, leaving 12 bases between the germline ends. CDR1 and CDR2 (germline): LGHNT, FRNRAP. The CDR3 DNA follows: TGTGCTAGTGGTCTCGGGACTCATGAGACCCAGTACTTC. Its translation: CASGLGTHETQYF.

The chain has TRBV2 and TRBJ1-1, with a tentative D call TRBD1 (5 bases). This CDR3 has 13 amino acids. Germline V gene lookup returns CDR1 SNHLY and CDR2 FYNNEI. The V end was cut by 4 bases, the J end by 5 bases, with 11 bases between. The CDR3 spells CASSGGLPTEAFF. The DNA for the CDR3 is TGTGCCAGCAGTGGGGGCCTTCCGACTGAAGCTTTCTTT.